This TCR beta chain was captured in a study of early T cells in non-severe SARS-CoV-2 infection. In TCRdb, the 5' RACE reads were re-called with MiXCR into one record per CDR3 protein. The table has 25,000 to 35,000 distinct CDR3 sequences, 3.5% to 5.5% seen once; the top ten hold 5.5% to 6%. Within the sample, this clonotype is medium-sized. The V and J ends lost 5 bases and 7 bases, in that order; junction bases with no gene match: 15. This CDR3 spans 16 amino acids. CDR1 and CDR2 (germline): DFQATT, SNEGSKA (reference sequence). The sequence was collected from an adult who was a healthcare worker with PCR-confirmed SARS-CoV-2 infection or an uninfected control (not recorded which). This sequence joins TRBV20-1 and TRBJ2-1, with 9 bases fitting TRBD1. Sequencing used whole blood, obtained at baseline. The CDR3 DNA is TGCAGTGCTTACGACCAGGACAGGGGAGGGTGGAATGAGCAGTTCTTC. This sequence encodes CSAYDQDRGGWNEQFF.